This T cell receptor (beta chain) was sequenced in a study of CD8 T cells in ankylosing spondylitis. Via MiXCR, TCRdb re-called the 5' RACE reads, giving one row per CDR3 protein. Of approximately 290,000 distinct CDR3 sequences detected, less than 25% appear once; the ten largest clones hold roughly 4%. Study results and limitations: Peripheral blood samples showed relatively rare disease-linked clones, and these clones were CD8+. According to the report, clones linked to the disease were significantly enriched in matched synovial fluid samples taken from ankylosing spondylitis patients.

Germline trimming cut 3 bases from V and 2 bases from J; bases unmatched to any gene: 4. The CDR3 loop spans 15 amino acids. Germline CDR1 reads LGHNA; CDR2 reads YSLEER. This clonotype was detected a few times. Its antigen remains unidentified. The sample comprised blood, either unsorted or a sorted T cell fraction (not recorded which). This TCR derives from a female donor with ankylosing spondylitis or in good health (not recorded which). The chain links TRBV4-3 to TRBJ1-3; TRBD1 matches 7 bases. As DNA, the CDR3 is TGCGCCAGCAGCCAGGACGACAGGGCTGGAAACACCATATATTTT. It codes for CASSQDDRAGNTIYF.